The 2 T cell receptor beta chains below come from one sample, sequenced in a study of cytomegalovirus exposure and HLA in healthy donors. Data came from immunoSEQ multiplex PCR; TCRdb stores just in-frame clones and leaves some out. The data show 110,000 or so clones, more than 85% seen once. Sequencing was done on a sample of PBMCs. The receptors here all came from a man aged 18 to 29 in good health and CMV-seropositive.

The V gene is TRBV5-1, the J gene TRBJ1-1; D call uncertain. CDR1 and CDR2 (germline): SGHRS, YFSETQ. This CDR3 region has 12 residues. With 4 bases removed from V and 1 base from J, the gap between germline ends came to 5 bases. The CDR3 region has the DNA TGCGCCAGCAGCGTCGGGAACACTGAAGCTTTCTTT. As protein: CASSVGNTEAFF.

V and J are TRBV9 and TRBJ1-5, with 7 nucleotides matching TRBD1. The CDR3 has 14 amino acids. Germline V CDR1 and CDR2: SGDLS, YYNGEE. J was trimmed by 6 bases and V by 4 bases; bases with no gene match: 7. The CDR3, as DNA: TGTGCCAGCAGCAACGACAGGGTATTTCAGCCCCAGCATTTT. It translates to CASSNDRVFQPQHF.